This T cell receptor (beta chain) appears in the sequencing data of a study of shared clonotypes between healthy human individuals. Background on the study: Per donor, CD8 memory used one plate, CD8 naive used two, CD4 memory used three and CD4 naive used three.

Overall study results and limits: Relative to clonotypes present in all four donors, those not shared had lower generation probabilities.

It was 150 to 200 ng DNA, tens of thousands of T cell genomes, that sorted-subset replicate PCRs used. Under the authors' procedure: Without quality scores, immunoSEQ junctional reads could not be filtered like full-length reads. TCRdb's copy holds only in-frame clones and misses some; the assay was immunoSEQ multiplex PCR. That table supplies the V and J calls and clone size; D and trimming were determined from the DNA. The sample holds hundreds of thousands of clones; approximately 96% are singletons and the top ten take roughly 0.1%. Positively selected for CCR7, the CD45RO-negative cells used as naive CD8 cells excluded terminally differentiated effector memory CD45RA+ cells. As for this clone: Its antigen is not identified.

The CDR3 is 15 amino acids. V was trimmed by 1 base and J by 1 base, leaving 8 bases between them. The germline V gene has CDR1 MDHEN and CDR2 SYDVKM. The source of this sequence is a woman younger than 45 in good health. The sample taken for sequencing was naive CD8+ T cells sorted from blood. The rearrangement joins TRBV28 to TRBJ2-1; D is possibly TRBD1 or TRBD2 (5 bases each). CDR3 DNA: TGTGCCAGCAGTTTATTGGGGGAGTCCTACAATGAGCAGTTCTTC. It codes for CASSLLGESYNEQFF.